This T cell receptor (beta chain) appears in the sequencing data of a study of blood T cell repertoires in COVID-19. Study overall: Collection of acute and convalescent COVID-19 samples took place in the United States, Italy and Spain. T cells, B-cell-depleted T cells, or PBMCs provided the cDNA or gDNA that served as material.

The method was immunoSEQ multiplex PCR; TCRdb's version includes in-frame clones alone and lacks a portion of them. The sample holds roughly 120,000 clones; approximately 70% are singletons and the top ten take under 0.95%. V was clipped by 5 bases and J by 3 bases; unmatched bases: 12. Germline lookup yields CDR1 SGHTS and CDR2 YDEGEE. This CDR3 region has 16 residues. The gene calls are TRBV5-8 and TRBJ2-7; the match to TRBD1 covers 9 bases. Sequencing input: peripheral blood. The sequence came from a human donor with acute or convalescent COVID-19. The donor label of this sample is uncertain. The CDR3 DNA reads TGTGCCAGCAGTCGGCGAAAGTCGGGACAGGGCTACGAGCAGTACTTC. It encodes CASSRRKSGQGYEQYF.